Listed here are 20 T cell receptor beta chains from one sample, sequenced in a study of T cell repertoires in cytomegalovirus infection (dated by TCRdb to about 2019). Sequenced using an Illumina HiSeq 1500. The public reads were run again by TCRdb, first through fastp at Q25 and then through MiXCR, and only productive beta chains were kept. CDR3 protein duplicates are merged, each entry listing the most common genes and DNA. Within this sample are roughly 130,000 distinct CDR3 sequences, with approximately 24% of them counted one time only. The ten largest clones take up roughly 35% of the sample. For these TCRs, the target antigens are not known. The source material was PBMCs, sequenced either directly or after in vitro stimulation (not recorded which). The receptors here all came from a human donor in good health (CMV status not recorded). Some clones in this sample may be carry-over from other donors' samples.

This clonotype was recorded many times. The CDR3 protein is CASSLERLAGGLFGPYNEQFF. DNA of the CDR3: TGTGCCAGCAGCTTAGAACGACTAGCGGGAGGGTTATTTGGGCCCTACAATGAGCAGTTCTTC. V gene TRBV7-6 combines with J gene TRBJ2-1; 14 bases are a match to TRBD2. The CDR3 spans 21 residues. Per germline, CDR1 SGHVS and CDR2 FNYEAQ. With V trimmed by 1 base and J by 2 bases, 13 bases remained unmatched.

The rearrangement joins TRBV4-3 to TRBJ2-1; tentative D call: TRBD1 (6 bases). V lost 0 bases and J 1 base, leaving 13 bases between the germline ends. The CDR3 is 17 amino acids. Germline CDR1 reads LGHNA; CDR2 reads YSLEER. The CDR3 coding sequence is TGCGCCAGCAGCCAAGAGCGGCGGCAGGGGTCCTACAATGAGCAGTTCTTC. Translating gives CASSQERRQGSYNEQFF.

The J gene is TRBJ2-1, the V gene TRBV6-2 or TRBV6-3, with TRBD2 matching 8 bases. There are 14 residues in the CDR3. Per the germline V gene, CDR1 is MNHEY and CDR2 is SVGEGT. Trimming removed 9 bases from V and 6 bases from J; junction bases left unmatched: 10. CDR3 bases: TGTGCCAGTTTACCGGGAGGGCTCCCCAATGAGCAGTTCTTC. It encodes CASLPGGLPNEQFF.

The V call is TRBV12-3 or TRBV12-4, the J call TRBJ1-1, with no clear D. The V end was cut by 3 bases, the J end by 0 bases, with 17 bases between. The CDR3 contains 17 residues. The CDR3 DNA follows: TGTGCCAGCAGTTTTAATAGCATAGGTCCACTGAACACTGAAGCTTTCTTT. Its translation: CASSFNSIGPLNTEAFF.

This sequence joins TRBV7-2 and TRBJ2-2, with TRBD2 matching 9 bases. J was trimmed by 4 bases and V by 3 bases; bases with no gene match: 6. The CDR3 consists of 16 residues. CDR1 SGHTA and CDR2 FQGNSA come from the germline V gene. In DNA form, the CDR3 reads TGTGCCAGCAGCTTTTTAGGGACTAGCATCACCGGGGAGCTGTTTTTT. It specifies CASSFLGTSITGELFF. The full variable domain, with the rest looked up from reference TRBV7-2 and TRBJ2-2, is GAGVSQSPSNKVTEKGKDVELRCDPISGHTALYWYRQSLGQGLEFLIYFQGNSAPDKSGLPSDRFSAERTGGSVSTLTIQRTQQEDSAVYLCASSFLGTSITGELFFGEGSRLTVL.

As DNA, the CDR3 is TGCGCCAGCAGCCGCGGGGGTGGGGCCAACGTCCTGACTTTC. Protein product: CASSRGGGANVLTF. The chain employs TRBV5-1 and TRBJ2-6; 7 positions agree with TRBD2. J gave up 3 bases and V 4 bases, and 1 base lay outside the gene matches. Germline loops: CDR1 SGHRS, CDR2 YFSETQ. The length of the CDR3 is 14 residues.

This clonotype was observed a handful of times. This chain links TRBV7-4 with TRBJ2-2; the match to TRBD1 covers 7 bases. Germline CDR1 is SGHVT and CDR2 is SQSDAQ. This CDR3 contains 15 residues. Trimming removed 5 bases from V and 7 bases from J; junction bases left unmatched: 10. This chain's CDR3 is CASSQTGFGGGELFF. DNA of the CDR3: TGTGCCAGCAGCCAGACAGGGTTTGGAGGCGGGGAGCTGTTTTTT. Full variable domain (missing parts from reference TRBV7-4 and TRBJ2-2): GAGVSQSPRYKVAKRGRDVALRCDSISGHVTLYWYRQTLGQGSEVLTYSQSDAQRDKSGRPSGRFSAERPERSVSTLKIQRTEQGDSAVYLCASSQTGFGGGELFFGEGSRLTVL.

The chain uses TRBV12-3 or TRBV12-4 and TRBJ1-4; D gene ambiguous. This CDR3 contains 11 residues. The V gene lost 6 bases and the J gene lost 4 bases, with 3 bases spanning the gap. CDR3 residues: CASRGNEKLFF. CDR3 DNA sequence: TGTGCCAGCAGGGGTAATGAAAAACTGTTTTTT.

This clonotype was observed many times. The genes are TRBV4-1 and TRBJ1-5; no reliable D call. Trimming removed 2 bases at V and 0 bases at J, with 8 bases between. The CDR3 is 15 residues long. The germline gives CDR1 MGHRA, CDR2 YSYEKL. The CDR3 spells CASSQFGSSNQPQHF. The CDR3 DNA reads as TGCGCCAGCAGCCAATTTGGAAGTAGCAATCAGCCCCAGCATTTT.

This rearrangement joins TRBV24-1 to TRBJ2-1, with TRBD1 matching over 9 bases. CDR1 is KGHDR and CDR2 is SFDVKD in the germline V gene. The CDR3 length is 16 residues. V dropped 1 base and J dropped 7; count of bases not matched to a gene: 7. CDR3 bases: TGTGCCACCAGTGATTTTAGCAGGACAGGGGCGAATGAGCAGTTCTTC. Translation gives CATSDFSRTGANEQFF.

This clonotype was observed at least ten times. The chain links TRBV7-8 to TRBJ2-2, with TRBD2 matching 13 bases. Germline-derived CDR1 and CDR2 are SGHVS and FQNEAQ. V shed 6 bases and J 4 bases; nucleotides not matched to a gene: 2. The CDR3 has 15 amino acids. The CDR3 here is CASRGLAGVTGELFF. The CDR3 nucleotides read TGTGCCAGCAGAGGACTAGCGGGAGTCACCGGGGAGCTGTTTTTT.

The rearrangement joins TRBV20-1 to TRBJ2-7; D possibly corresponds to TRBD1 (6 bases). Germline-derived CDR1 and CDR2 are DFQATT and SNEGSKA (reference sequence). This CDR3 contains 13 residues. V was shortened by 2 bases and J by 2 bases, with 10 bases between the two germline ends. This CDR3 is CSARTGNTYEQYF. CDR3 coding DNA: TGCAGTGCTAGAACAGGGAATACCTACGAGCAGTACTTC.

This clonotype was counted many times. CDR3 bases: TGTGCCAGCAGCCGCGGACGGACAAATGAAGCTTTCTTT. Amino acid sequence: CASSRGRTNEAFF. The chain employs TRBV11-3 and TRBJ1-1; TRBD1 might be the D (5 bases). CDR3 length: 13 residues. Germline CDR1 reads SGHNT; CDR2 reads YENEEA. Trimming shortened V by 5 bases and J by 7 bases, and 14 bases separated the two germline ends.

There are a few counts of this clonotype. This chain links TRBV6-1 with TRBJ1-5; D is perhaps TRBD1 (5 bases). The CDR3 sequence is 13 residues long. Germline-derived CDR1 and CDR2 are MNHNS and SASEGT. The ends were cut back, 0 bases at V and 11 bases at J, with 11 bases in the middle. DNA for the CDR3: TGTGCCAGCAGTGAAGCGGCCCGGGGGGCCCAGCATTTT. This sequence encodes CASSEAARGAQHF.

This clonotype was recorded many times. This rearrangement joins TRBV10-1 to TRBJ2-1; TRBD2 aligns across 13 bases. This CDR3 contains 17 residues. Germline V gene lookup returns CDR1 WNHNN and CDR2 SYGVQD (reference sequence). Trimming at V came to 5 bases and at J to 4 bases, leaving 8 bases not matched to a gene. CDR3 sequence reads: CASSPRTSGRHYNEQFF. The CDR3 bases are TGCGCCAGCAGTCCCCGGACTAGCGGGAGACATTACAATGAGCAGTTCTTC.

This clonotype was seen a few times. The chain is built from TRBV7-2 and TRBJ2-7; a possible D gene is TRBD2 (5 bases). From germline, CDR1 is SGHTA and CDR2 FQGNSA. This CDR3 is 15 amino acids long. V was trimmed by 0 bases and J by 2 bases, leaving 11 bases between them. Written as DNA, the CDR3 is TGTGCCAGCAGCTTAGCACTGAGCGGACCCTACGAGCAGTACGTC. Protein sequence: CASSLALSGPYEQYV.

At least ten counts were recorded for this clonotype. The chain combines TRBV7-2 with TRBJ2-1; no reliable D call. V was trimmed by 7 bases and J by 9 bases, leaving 19 bases between them. Germline V gives CDR1 SGHTA, CDR2 FQGNSA. The CDR3 contains 14 residues. The CDR3 protein is CASTRATGSGEQFF. CDR3 DNA sequence: TGTGCCAGCACCCGGGCCACTGGGTCTGGTGAGCAGTTCTTC.

This chain connects TRBV19 to TRBJ1-5, with 9 bases fitting TRBD1. The CDR3 runs 15 residues. The V segment lost 5 bases and the J segment 4 bases; nucleotides outside the gene matches: 6. Germline V CDR1 and CDR2: LNHDA, SQIVND (reference sequence). CDR3 region: CASSEQGARNQPQHF. The DNA of the CDR3 is TGTGCCAGTAGTGAACAGGGGGCCCGTAATCAGCCCCAGCATTTT.

This clonotype has a handful of counts. The DNA of the CDR3 is TGTGCCATCCGCCGCAAAGTGAACACTGAAGCTTTCTTT. It codes for CAIRRKVNTEAFF. The chain combines TRBV6-1 with TRBJ1-1; D ambiguous. The CDR3 consists of 13 residues. Deletions cut 10 bases from V and 0 bases from J, with 12 bases between. CDR1 is MNHNS, CDR2 SASEGT, per germline.

This clonotype was recorded at least ten times. This chain connects TRBV28 to TRBJ2-2; D might be TRBD1 (6 bases). Germline V gene sequence: CDR1 MDHEN, CDR2 SYDVKM. V was shortened by 2 bases and J by 7 bases, with 17 bases between the two germline ends. The CDR3 spans 16 residues. The CDR3 is CASSLLVGALIGELFF. Here the CDR3 DNA reads TGTGCCAGCAGTTTACTAGTGGGGGCGTTAATCGGGGAGCTGTTTTTT.